This passage covers 21 T cell receptor beta chains from one sample sequenced in a study of T cells expressing NK-cell markers. From the 5' RACE reads, TCRdb lists one entry per CDR3 protein and no DNA. This table lists about 460,000 distinct CDR3 sequences. Sample: blood T cells: a sorted CD56 or NKG2C T cell subset, CD4+ or CD8+ T cells, or bulk PBMC T cells (not recorded which). The receptor source for this set is a woman aged 45-65 years in good health.

V is TRBV24-1 and J is TRBJ2-2; as DNA is missing, the TRBD1 call by TCRdb cannot be tested. Germline V CDR1 and CDR2: KGHDR, SFDVKD. CDR3 size: 20 residues. CDR3 residues: CATSDLRTPGTGGNTGELFF.

The chain combines TRBV6-2 or TRBV6-3 with TRBJ2-1. CDR3 size: 16 residues. Looked up from germline, CDR1 is MNHEY and CDR2 is SVGEGT. The chain's CDR3 is CASSYSMGSSYNEQFF.

The chain is built from TRBV19 and TRBJ2-7; TCRdb's D gene call, TRBD1, goes unchecked for lack of DNA. This CDR3 region has 20 residues. CDR1 and CDR2 (germline): LNHDA, SQIVND (reference sequence). This chain's CDR3 is CASSIHPGQGTGTFSYEQYF.

This chain joins TRBV19 and TRBJ2-7; as DNA is missing, the TRBD2 call by TCRdb cannot be tested. The CDR3 covers 13 residues. CDR1 and CDR2 (germline): LNHDA, SQIVND (reference sequence). The CDR3 loop reads CASSKGLAYEQYF.

The genes are TRBV20-1 and TRBJ1-4. Germline V gene sequence: CDR1 DFQATT, CDR2 SNEGSKA (reference sequence). The CDR3 runs 13 residues. Here the CDR3 reads CSATVATNEKLFF.

The chain is built from TRBV12-5 and TRBJ2-3; TCRdb's D call of TRBD1 is untestable without DNA. This CDR3 spans 14 amino acids. The germline V gene encodes CDR1 LGHNT and CDR2 FRNRAP. CDR3 protein: CASAMTGGADTQYF.

V gene TRBV2 combines with J gene TRBJ2-7. This CDR3 has 16 amino acids. The V gene's germline CDR1 is SNHLY and CDR2 FYNNEI. Here the CDR3 reads CASSGFPAGDFYEQYF.

The V gene is TRBV12-3 or TRBV12-4, the J gene TRBJ2-3; the D call of TRBD2 rests on TCRdb alone, since no DNA is present to check it. The CDR3 is 13 amino acids. The chain's CDR3 is CASSSTGTIILYF.

The chain links TRBV7-9 to TRBJ2-3; the D call of TRBD2 rests on TCRdb alone, since no DNA is present to check it. CDR1 is SEHNR and CDR2 is FQNEAQ in the germline V gene (reference sequence). This CDR3 is 17 amino acids long. This CDR3 reads CASSQTRLAGVADTQYF. The full variable domain, completed using reference TRBV7-9 and TRBJ2-3, is DTGVSQNPRHKITKRGQNVTFRCDPISEHNRLYWYRQTLGQGPEFLTYFQNEAQLEKSRLLSDRFSAERPKGSFSTLEIQRTEQGDSAMYLCASSQTRLAGVADTQYFGPGTRLTVL.

This chain joins TRBV7-8 and TRBJ1-5. Per germline, CDR1 SGHVS and CDR2 FQNEAQ. CDR3 length: 16 residues. CDR3 protein: CASSWGTAYSNQPQHF. Variable domain in full (rest from reference TRBV7-8 and TRBJ1-5): GAGVSQSPRYKVAKRGQDVALRCDPISGHVSLFWYQQALGQGPEFLTYFQNEAQLDKSGLPSDRFFAERPEGSVSTLKIQRTQQEDSAVYLCASSWGTAYSNQPQHFGDGTRLSIL.

CDR3 protein: CASSRDSPTEAFF. The chain has TRBV12-3 or TRBV12-4 and TRBJ1-1; checking the TCRdb D call of TRBD1 is not possible without DNA. The CDR3 runs 13 residues.

The chain employs TRBV25-1 and TRBJ2-2; as DNA is missing, the TRBD1 call by TCRdb cannot be tested. The CDR3 totals 16 residues. Germline V gene sequence: CDR1 MGHDK, CDR2 SYGVNS. The CDR3 spells CASSDWGASFGGELFF.

The gene calls are TRBV15 and TRBJ1-1. In germline, CDR1 is LNHNV, CDR2 YYDKDF (reference sequence). The CDR3 is 15 residues long. This CDR3 is CATSTIGRGGTEAFF.

This chain links TRBV7-9 with TRBJ1-1; TCRdb's assignment of TRBD1 cannot be checked, as there is no DNA. Germline V gene sequence: CDR1 SEHNR, CDR2 FQNEAQ (reference sequence). The CDR3 extends over 14 amino acids. The CDR3 spells CASNDRAANTEAFF.

V and J are TRBV5-1 and TRBJ2-1; the D call from TCRdb, TRBD2, cannot be confirmed without DNA. The CDR3 has 13 residues. The germline CDR1 and CDR2 sequences are SGHRS and YFSETQ. The chain's CDR3 is CASSFGTTGEQFF.

This chain joins TRBV2 and TRBJ2-3. The CDR3 runs 12 residues. Germline CDR1 SNHLY, CDR2 FYNNEI. CDR3 residues: CASMAAWDTQYF.

The V and J genes are TRBV7-9 and TRBJ2-3; absent DNA, TCRdb's TRBD1 call cannot be checked. CDR1 and CDR2 (germline): SEHNR, FQNEAQ (reference sequence). This CDR3 is built from 16 residues. CDR3 in amino acids: CASSPGQGSVMDTQYF.

The chain is built from TRBV14 and TRBJ1-5. The CDR3 runs 12 residues. Germline lookup yields CDR1 SGHDN and CDR2 FVKESK. The CDR3 loop reads CASSQGPGYQHF.

The V and J genes are TRBV13 and TRBJ2-1. The CDR3 spans 15 residues. CDR1 and CDR2 from the germline V gene are PRHDT and FYEKMQ (reference sequence). This CDR3 reads CASSLGAGLGYEQFF.

The genes are TRBV5-1 and TRBJ2-1; TCRdb indicates TRBD2, and absent DNA this call remains unverified. Germline-derived CDR1 and CDR2 are SGHRS and YFSETQ. The CDR3 spans 16 residues. CDR3 sequence: CASSPLTSGSNDEQFF.

This CDR3 is CATSSRLGGMKAFF. The gene calls are TRBV15 and TRBJ1-1. The V gene's germline CDR1 is LNHNV and CDR2 YYDKDF (reference sequence). The CDR3 length is 14 residues.